This T cell receptor (beta chain) was found in a study of blood T cell repertoires in COVID-19. On the study more broadly: PBMCs, B-cell-depleted T cells, or T cells provided the cDNA or gDNA that made up the material.

The assay was immunoSEQ multiplex PCR, and TCRdb's table has in-frame clones only and misses some. The sample has hundreds of thousands of clones, around 86% seen once. Germline V lookup: CDR1 SGHRS, CDR2 YFSETQ. The J segment lost 3 bases and the V segment lost 4 bases, leaving 4 bases of the junction unmatched. This CDR3 has 14 amino acids. The rearrangement links TRBV5-1 to TRBJ2-7; 10 bases map to TRBD1. The TCR sequence derives from a human donor in a cohort sampled during active COVID-19. Sequencing was carried out using peripheral blood. The CDR3 DNA reads as TGCGCCAGCAGCGTCGGACAGGGGGGCTACGAGCAGTACTTC. This codes for CASSVGQGGYEQYF.